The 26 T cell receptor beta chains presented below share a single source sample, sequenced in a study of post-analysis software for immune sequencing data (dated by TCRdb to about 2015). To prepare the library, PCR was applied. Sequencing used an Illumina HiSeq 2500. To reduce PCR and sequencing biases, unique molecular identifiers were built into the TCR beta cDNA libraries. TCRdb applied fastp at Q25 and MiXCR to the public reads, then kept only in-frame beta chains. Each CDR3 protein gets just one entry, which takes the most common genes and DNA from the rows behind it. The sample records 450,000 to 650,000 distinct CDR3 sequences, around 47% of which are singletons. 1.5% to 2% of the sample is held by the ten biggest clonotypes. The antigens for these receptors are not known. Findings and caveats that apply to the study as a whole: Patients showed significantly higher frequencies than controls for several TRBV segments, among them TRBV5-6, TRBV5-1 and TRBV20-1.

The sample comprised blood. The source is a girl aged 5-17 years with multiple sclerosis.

The CDR3 DNA sequence: TGCAGTGCTACCGACAGGGCGAATGAGCAGTTCTTC. It encodes CSATDRANEQFF. V is TRBV20-1 and J is TRBJ2-1, with 7 bases matching TRBD1. Germline CDR1 is DFQATT and CDR2 is SNEGSKA (reference sequence). The trim removed 4 bases at V and 7 bases at J, leaving 4 bases unmatched. There are 12 residues in the CDR3.

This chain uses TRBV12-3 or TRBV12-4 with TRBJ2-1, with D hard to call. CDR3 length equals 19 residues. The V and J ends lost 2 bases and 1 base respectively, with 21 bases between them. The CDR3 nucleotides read TGTGCCAGCAGTTTATTCTTCGGTGACACCGGAGAATCCTACAATGAGCAGTTCTTC. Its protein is CASSLFFGDTGESYNEQFF.

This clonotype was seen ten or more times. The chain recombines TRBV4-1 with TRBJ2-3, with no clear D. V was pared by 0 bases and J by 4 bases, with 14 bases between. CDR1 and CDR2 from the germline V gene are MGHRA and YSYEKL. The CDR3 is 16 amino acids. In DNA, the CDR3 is TGCGCCAGCAGCCAAGAAAAAGGCGCCAACTCAGATACGCAGTATTTT. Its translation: CASSQEKGANSDTQYF.

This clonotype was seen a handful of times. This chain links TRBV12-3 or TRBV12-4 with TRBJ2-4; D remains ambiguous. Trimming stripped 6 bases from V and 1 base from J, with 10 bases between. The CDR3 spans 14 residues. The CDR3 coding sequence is TGTGCCAGCAGCCCCCTAAACGCCAAAAACATTCAGTACTTC. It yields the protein CASSPLNAKNIQYF.

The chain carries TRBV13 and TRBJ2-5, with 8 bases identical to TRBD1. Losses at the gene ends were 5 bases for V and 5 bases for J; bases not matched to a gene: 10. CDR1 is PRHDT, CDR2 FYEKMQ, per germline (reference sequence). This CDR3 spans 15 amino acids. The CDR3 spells CASSLGTGWRETQYF. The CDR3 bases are TGTGCCAGCAGCCTGGGGACAGGCTGGCGGGAGACCCAGTACTTC.

This chain's CDR3 is CSVSGRVYVTQYF. Written as DNA, the CDR3 is TGCAGCGTTAGCGGCAGGGTTTATGTGACCCAGTACTTC. The chain uses TRBV29-1 and TRBJ2-5; either TRBD1 or TRBD2 may fit D (5 bases each). The germline V and J ends were trimmed by 5 bases and 7 bases, with 17 bases remaining between them. Looked up from germline, CDR1 is SQVTM and CDR2 is ANQGSEA. The CDR3 length is 13 residues.

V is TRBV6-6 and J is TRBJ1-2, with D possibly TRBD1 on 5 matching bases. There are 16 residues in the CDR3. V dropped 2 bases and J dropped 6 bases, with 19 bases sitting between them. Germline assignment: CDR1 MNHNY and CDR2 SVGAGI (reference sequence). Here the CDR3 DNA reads TGTGCCAGCAGTTACCTTAGAGTCGACAGTCTAGATGGCTACACCTTC. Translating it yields CASSYLRVDSLDGYTF.

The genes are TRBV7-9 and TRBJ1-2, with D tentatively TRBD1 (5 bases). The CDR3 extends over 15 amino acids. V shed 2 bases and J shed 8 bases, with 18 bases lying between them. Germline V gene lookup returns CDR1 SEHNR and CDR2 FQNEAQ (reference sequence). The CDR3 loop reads CASSLPTGTPLGYTF. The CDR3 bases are TGTGCCAGCAGCTTACCGACCGGGACGCCTCTGGGCTACACCTTC.

This CDR3 is CASSLLGAPMNTEAFF. The CDR3 coding sequence is TGCGCCAGCAGCTTGCTCGGGGCTCCTATGAACACTGAAGCTTTCTTT. The chain has TRBV5-1 and TRBJ1-1; perhaps TRBD1 as D (5 bases). This CDR3 comprises 16 residues. V gave up 1 base and J gave up 0 bases, with 13 bases separating them. Germline CDR1 and CDR2: SGHRS and YFSETQ.

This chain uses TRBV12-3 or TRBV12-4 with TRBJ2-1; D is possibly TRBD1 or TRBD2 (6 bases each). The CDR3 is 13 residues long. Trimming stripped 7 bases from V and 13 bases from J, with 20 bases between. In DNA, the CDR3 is TGTGCCAGCACTCTGGGGGGCAGGGTCTCTCAGTTCTTC. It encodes CASTLGGRVSQFF.

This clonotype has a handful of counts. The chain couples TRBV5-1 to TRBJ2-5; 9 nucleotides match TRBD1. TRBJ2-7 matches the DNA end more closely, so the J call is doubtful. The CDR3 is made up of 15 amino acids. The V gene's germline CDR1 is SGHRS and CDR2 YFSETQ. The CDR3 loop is CASSLETGGFNEQYF. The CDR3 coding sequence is TGCGCCAGCAGCTTGGAAACAGGGGGCTTCAACGAGCAGTACTTC.

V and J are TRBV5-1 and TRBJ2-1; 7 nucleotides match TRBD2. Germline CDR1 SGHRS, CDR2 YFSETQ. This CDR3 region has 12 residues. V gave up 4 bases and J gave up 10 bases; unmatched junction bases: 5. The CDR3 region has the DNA TGCGCCAGCAGCCGGGGGACTACAGAGCAGTTCTTC. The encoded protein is CASSRGTTEQFF.

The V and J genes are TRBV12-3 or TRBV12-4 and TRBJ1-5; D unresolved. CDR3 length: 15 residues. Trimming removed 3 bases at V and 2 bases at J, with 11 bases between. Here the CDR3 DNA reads TGTGCCAGCAGTTTTGGAAGGAAGGGCAATCAGCCCCAGCATTTT. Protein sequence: CASSFGRKGNQPQHF.

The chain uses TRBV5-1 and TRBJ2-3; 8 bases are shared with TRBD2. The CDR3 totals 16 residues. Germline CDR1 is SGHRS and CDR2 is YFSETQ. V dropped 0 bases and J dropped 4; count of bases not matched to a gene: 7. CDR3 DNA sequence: TGCGCCAGCAGCTTGGTCACGGGAGGGCCCGCAGATACGCAGTATTTT. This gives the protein CASSLVTGGPADTQYF.

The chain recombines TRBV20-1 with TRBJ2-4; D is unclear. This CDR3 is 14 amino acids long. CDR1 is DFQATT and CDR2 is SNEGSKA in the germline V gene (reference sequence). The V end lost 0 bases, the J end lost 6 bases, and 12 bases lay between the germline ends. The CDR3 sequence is CSARDEASLNIQYF. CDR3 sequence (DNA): TGCAGTGCTAGAGATGAGGCCAGCTTAAACATTCAGTACTTC.

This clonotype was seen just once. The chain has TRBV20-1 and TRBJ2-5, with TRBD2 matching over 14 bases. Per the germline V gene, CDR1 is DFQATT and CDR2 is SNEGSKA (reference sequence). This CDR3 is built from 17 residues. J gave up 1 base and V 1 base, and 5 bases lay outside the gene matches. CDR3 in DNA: TGCAGTGCTAGAGGGACTAGCGGGAGGACATTCCAAGAGACCCAGTACTTC. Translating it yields CSARGTSGRTFQETQYF.

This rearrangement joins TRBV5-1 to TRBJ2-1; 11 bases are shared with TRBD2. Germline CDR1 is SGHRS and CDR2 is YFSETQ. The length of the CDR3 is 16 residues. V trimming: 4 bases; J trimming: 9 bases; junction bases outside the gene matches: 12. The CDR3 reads CASSLQASGGWGEQFF. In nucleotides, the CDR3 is TGCGCCAGCAGCCTTCAGGCTAGCGGGGGGTGGGGTGAGCAGTTCTTC.

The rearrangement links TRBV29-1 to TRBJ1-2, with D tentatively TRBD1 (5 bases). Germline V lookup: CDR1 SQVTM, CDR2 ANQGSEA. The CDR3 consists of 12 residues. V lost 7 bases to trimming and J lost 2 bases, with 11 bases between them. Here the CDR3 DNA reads TGCAGCGGGGAAGACAGAAACTATGGCTACACCTTC. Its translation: CSGEDRNYGYTF.

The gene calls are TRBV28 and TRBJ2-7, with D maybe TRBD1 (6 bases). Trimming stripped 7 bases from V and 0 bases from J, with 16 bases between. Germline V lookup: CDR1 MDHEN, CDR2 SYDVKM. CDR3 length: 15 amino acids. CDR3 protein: CASTPPDSFSYEQYF. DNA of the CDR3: TGTGCCAGCACCCCACCGGACAGTTTCTCCTACGAGCAGTACTTC.

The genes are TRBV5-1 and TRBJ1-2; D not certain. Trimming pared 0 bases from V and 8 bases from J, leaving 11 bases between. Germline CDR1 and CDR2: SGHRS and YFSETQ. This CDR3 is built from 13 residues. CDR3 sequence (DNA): TGCGCCAGCAGCTTGGACGGCCCTGGAGGCTACACCTTC. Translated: CASSLDGPGGYTF.

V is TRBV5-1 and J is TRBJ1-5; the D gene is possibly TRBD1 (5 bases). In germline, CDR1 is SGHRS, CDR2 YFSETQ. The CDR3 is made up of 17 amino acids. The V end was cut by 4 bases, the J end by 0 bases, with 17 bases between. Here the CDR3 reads CASSPPDREGSNQPQHF. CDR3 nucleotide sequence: TGCGCCAGCAGCCCTCCTGACAGAGAAGGTAGCAATCAGCCCCAGCATTTT. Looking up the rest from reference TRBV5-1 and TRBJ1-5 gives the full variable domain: KAGVTQTPRYLIKTRGQQVTLSCSPISGHRSVSWYQQTPGQGLQFLFEYFSETQRNKGNFPGRFSGRQFSNSRSEMNVSTLELGDSALYLCASSPPDREGSNQPQHFGDGTRLSIL.

CDR3: CASSLASGYGYTF. DNA of the CDR3: TGTGCCAGCAGTTTAGCGTCTGGCTATGGCTACACCTTC. The chain joins TRBV12-3 or TRBV12-4 to TRBJ1-2, with no clear D. This CDR3 comprises 13 residues. Trimming removed 0 bases at V and 4 bases at J, with 6 bases between.

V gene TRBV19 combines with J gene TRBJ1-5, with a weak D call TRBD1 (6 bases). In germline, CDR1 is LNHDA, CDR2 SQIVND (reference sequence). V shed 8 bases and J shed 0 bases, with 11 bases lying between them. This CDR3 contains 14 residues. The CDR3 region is CASGHRDSNQPQHF. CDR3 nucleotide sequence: TGTGCCAGTGGCCACAGGGATAGCAATCAGCCCCAGCATTTT.

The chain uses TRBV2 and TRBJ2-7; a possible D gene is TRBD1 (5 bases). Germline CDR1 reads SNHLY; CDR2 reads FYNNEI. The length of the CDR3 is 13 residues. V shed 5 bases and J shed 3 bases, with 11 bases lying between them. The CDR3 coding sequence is TGTGCCAGCAGTTCTGTAGGGGTCTACGAGCAGTACTTC. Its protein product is CASSSVGVYEQYF.

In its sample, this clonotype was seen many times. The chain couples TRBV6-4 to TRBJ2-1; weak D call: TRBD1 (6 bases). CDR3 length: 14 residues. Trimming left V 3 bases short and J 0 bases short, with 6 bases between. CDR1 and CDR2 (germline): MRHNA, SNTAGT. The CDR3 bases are TGTGCCAGCAGTGAGGACAGCTCCTACAATGAGCAGTTCTTC. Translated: CASSEDSSYNEQFF.

In DNA form, the CDR3 reads TGTGCCAGCGAACGAGGAGCCCCAACTGGCTACACCTTC. Translating gives CASERGAPTGYTF. This chain links TRBV12-3 or TRBV12-4 with TRBJ1-2, with no clear D. The CDR3 covers 13 residues. The germline V and J ends were trimmed by 8 bases and 7 bases, with 17 bases remaining between them.